Below are 12 T cell receptor beta chains sequenced from a single sample in a study of blood T cell repertoires in COVID-19 (dated by TCRdb to 2018 to 2020). The library was prepared using the immunoSEQ multiplex PCR assay. TCRdb obtained this table from immuneACCESS and retained in-frame rearrangements with V and J assigned. These tables miss some clones; where compared with another copy, unresolved V genes account for less than half of the shortfall, and the remainder is unexplained. The sample table holds 350,000 or so clones, of which roughly 89% were seen once. Jointly, the top ten make up about 7% of the sample. The specimen sequenced was peripheral blood. The receptors originated from a man younger than 30 with active or convalescent COVID-19.

The CDR3 is CASSSAGGSYNEQFF. DNA for the CDR3: TGTGCCAGCAGTTCAGCAGGGGGCTCCTACAATGAGCAGTTCTTC. The chain uses TRBV6-6 and TRBJ2-1, with TRBD1 matching 7 bases. The CDR3 length is 15 residues. Trimming cost V 4 bases and J 0 bases; bases outside gene matches: 3. CDR1 is MNHNY and CDR2 is SVGAGI in the germline V gene (reference sequence).

The chain couples TRBV11-3 to TRBJ2-7, with TRBD2 matching 12 bases. This CDR3 has 14 residues. From germline, CDR1 is SGHNT and CDR2 YENEEA. Trimming took 3 bases from V and 5 from J; bases not matched to a gene: 2. The CDR3 DNA sequence: TGTGCCAGCAGCTTTACTAGCGGGGGGAACGAGCAGTACTTC. Its translation is CASSFTSGGNEQYF.

The CDR3 spells CASSLRTTSTETQYF. The CDR3 region has the DNA TGTGCCAGCAGCCTGCGGACCACTAGCACGGAGACCCAGTACTTC. This chain uses TRBV11-2 with TRBJ2-5, with a weak D call TRBD2 (6 bases). Germline CDR1 SGHAT, CDR2 FQNNGV. The CDR3 is 15 residues long. The V end was cut by 5 bases, the J end by 5 bases, with 18 bases between.

The chain employs TRBV18 and TRBJ2-3, with 7 bases aligning to TRBD2. This CDR3 comprises 14 residues. Trimming at V came to 5 bases and at J to 2 bases, leaving 4 bases not matched to a gene. Germline V lookup: CDR1 KGHSH, CDR2 LQKENI. CDR3 loop: CASSTSGNTDTQYF. The CDR3 nucleotides are TGTGCCAGCTCAACCAGCGGGAACACAGATACGCAGTATTTT.

This clone has just one count. This chain connects TRBV5-4 to TRBJ2-1; 10 nucleotides agree with TRBD2. The CDR3 consists of 14 residues. Trimming at V came to 1 base and at J to 6 bases, leaving 1 base not matched to a gene. Germline V gives CDR1 SGHNT, CDR2 YYREEE (reference sequence). The CDR3 coding sequence is TGTGCCAGCAGCTTGAGACTAGCGGGCAATGAGCAGTTCTTC. This gives the protein CASSLRLAGNEQFF.

This sequence joins TRBV19 and TRBJ2-5, with 8 positions matching TRBD1. The V gene's germline CDR1 is LNHDA and CDR2 SQIVND (reference sequence). The V gene end was trimmed by 3 bases and the J gene end by 5 bases; junction bases not matched to a gene: 5. The CDR3 totals 14 residues. The CDR3 nucleotides read TGTGCCAGTAGTATCGCAGGGGGCTGGGAGACCCAGTACTTC. Translation gives CASSIAGGWETQYF.

J is TRBJ2-1 and V is TRBV4-2; TRBD1 might be the D (5 bases). The germline CDR1 and CDR2 sequences are LGHNA and YNFKEQ. Trimming left V 2 bases short and J 5 bases short, with 16 bases between. CDR3 size: 16 residues. In DNA form, the CDR3 reads TGTGCCAGCAGCCAACGCCAGGGTTTCAGCGACAATGAGCAGTTCTTC. Its translation is CASSQRQGFSDNEQFF.

The V call is TRBV4-2, the J call TRBJ2-7, with 7 bases fitting TRBD2. V was clipped by 2 bases and J by 2 bases; unmatched bases: 6. The CDR3 is made up of 15 amino acids. Germline CDR1 and CDR2: LGHNA and YNFKEQ. The CDR3: CASSQSGVGPYEQYF. The CDR3 region has the DNA TGTGCCAGCAGCCAAAGCGGGGTGGGGCCCTACGAGCAGTACTTC.

For the CDR3, the DNA is TGTGCCAGTAGTACGGACAGGACTCGGGGAACCGGGGAGCTGTTTTTT. It specifies CASSTDRTRGTGELFF. This chain joins TRBV19 and TRBJ2-2, with TRBD1 identical over 7 bases. The CDR3 spans 16 residues. After removal of 4 bases from V and 5 bases from J, the junction contained 10 bases not matched to a gene. Germline V CDR1 and CDR2: LNHDA, SQIVND (reference sequence).

The J gene is TRBJ1-6, the V gene TRBV4-3; D is perhaps TRBD1 (5 bases). There are 16 residues in the CDR3. Deletions cut 0 bases from V and 7 bases from J, with 13 bases between. Germline assignment: CDR1 LGHNA and CDR2 YSLEER. The CDR3 nucleotides read TGCGCCAGCAGCCAAGACTTCAGGGCCCGAAATTCACCCCTCCACTTT. Residues: CASSQDFRARNSPLHF.

The J gene is TRBJ1-2, the V gene TRBV4-3; D might be TRBD1 (5 bases). Germline V CDR1 and CDR2: LGHNA, YSLEER. The V end lost 0 bases, the J end lost 2 bases, and 19 bases lay between the germline ends. This CDR3 is built from 18 residues. The CDR3: CASSQDLGTGLENYGYTF. DNA for the CDR3: TGCGCCAGCAGCCAAGATCTAGGTACAGGCCTAGAAAACTATGGCTACACCTTC.

In this sample, this clone turned up once. The gene calls are TRBV9 and TRBJ2-1; D possibly corresponds to TRBD1 (6 bases). The CDR3 is made up of 16 amino acids. Trimming stripped 0 bases from V and 10 bases from J, with 20 bases between. Germline lookup yields CDR1 SGDLS and CDR2 YYNGEE. The CDR3 nucleotides read TGTGCCAGCAGCGTAGCTTGGGCAGGGGCCCAGGGGGAGCAGTTCTTC. Amino acid sequence: CASSVAWAGAQGEQFF.